Listed below are T cell receptor beta chains from one sample, sequenced in a study of cytomegalovirus exposure and HLA in healthy donors. Using immunoSEQ multiplex PCR, the repertoire was profiled, and TCRdb retains in-frame clones only, with some absent. The table lists more than 85,000 clones, around 74% of them singletons. Source material: PBMCs. The receptors derive from a male donor in good health and CMV-seropositive. Both conserved end residues are part of each CDR3. Fields, in order: V gene, D gene, clone size, J gene, CDR3 protein, CDR3 DNA. A D gene is named only where the DNA matches it firmly. Some rows mark clone size as missing; the rest say once, few, many or name a class of expanded clone.

V: TRBV5-4; D: .; size: .; J: TRBJ1-6; CDR3: CASSFRNLYNSPLHF; DNA: TGTGCCAGCAGCTTCAGGAACCTCTATAATTCACCCCTCCACTTT
V: TRBV19; D: TRBD1; size: .; J: TRBJ1-5; CDR3: CASSPDRGPGQPQHF; DNA: TGTGCCAGTAGTCCGGACAGGGGGCCCGGTCAGCCCCAGCATTTT
V: TRBV19; D: .; size: many; J: TRBJ1-1; CDR3: CASSISVATEAFF; DNA: TGTGCCAGTAGTATAAGTGTGGCCACTGAAGCTTTCTTT
V: TRBV18; D: TRBD1; size: .; J: TRBJ2-5; CDR3: CASSPGQVQETQYF; DNA: TGTGCCAGCTCACCGGGACAGGTTCAAGAGACCCAGTACTTC
V: TRBV2; D: TRBD1; size: .; J: TRBJ1-1; CDR3: CASSEGQFEAFF; DNA: TGTGCCAGCAGTGAGGGACAGTTTGAAGCTTTCTTT
V: TRBV4-3; D: .; size: .; J: TRBJ2-2; CDR3: CASSQVEYQSDTGELFF; DNA: TGCGCCAGCAGCCAAGTTGAATACCAGAGCGACACCGGGGAGCTGTTTTTT
V: TRBV4-3; D: .; size: .; J: TRBJ2-7; CDR3: CASSQDAGLYYEQYF; DNA: TGCGCCAGCAGCCAAGATGCCGGACTTTACTACGAGCAGTACTTC
V: TRBV2; D: .; size: few; J: TRBJ2-3; CDR3: CASSARRTDTQYF; DNA: TGTGCCAGCAGTGCCAGGCGCACAGATACGCAGTATTTT
V: TRBV19; D: .; size: .; J: TRBJ1-5; CDR3: CASGGSNQPQHF; DNA: TGTGCCAGTGGAGGGAGCAATCAGCCCCAGCATTTT
V: TRBV19; D: .; size: .; J: TRBJ2-5; CDR3: CASSRTGRGETQYF; DNA: TGTGCCAGTAGTAGGACAGGGAGGGGCGAGACCCAGTACTTC
V: TRBV11-2; D: .; size: once; J: TRBJ2-1; CDR3: CASSLVAGSGGEQFF; DNA: TGTGCCAGCAGCTTAGTGGCGGGGTCCGGGGGTGAGCAGTTCTTC
V: TRBV30; D: TRBD1; size: .; J: TRBJ2-7; CDR3: CACSGTGTEQYF; DNA: TGTGCCTGTTCCGGGACAGGGACCGAGCAGTACTTC
V: TRBV30; D: .; size: .; J: TRBJ2-5; CDR3: CAWSGRAQYF; DNA: TGTGCCTGGAGCGGCAGGGCCCAGTACTTC
V: TRBV2; D: .; size: .; J: TRBJ2-5; CDR3: CASSGLFRGETQYF; DNA: TGTGCCAGCAGTGGACTATTTCGGGGTGAGACCCAGTACTTC
V: TRBV4-1; D: TRBD1; size: few; J: TRBJ2-7; CDR3: CASSPVRGQKIHEQYF; DNA: TGCGCCAGCAGCCCAGTCAGGGGGCAGAAAATACACGAGCAGTACTTC
V: TRBV4-3; D: .; size: .; J: TRBJ2-3; CDR3: CASSQGGGIASDTQYF; DNA: TGCGCCAGCAGCCAAGGAGGGGGAATTGCGTCAGATACGCAGTATTTT